Listed below are T cell receptor beta chains from one sample, sequenced in a study of shared clonotypes between healthy human individuals. Some clones are missing from TCRdb's copy, which holds only in-frame ones; the method was immunoSEQ multiplex PCR. The sample shows roughly 680,000 clones, around 77% of them seen only once. Source material: memory CD4+ T cells sorted from blood. All receptors derive from a woman aged 25 to 39 in good health. Each CDR3 is given with its conserved first and last residue. A D gene is named only where the DNA matches it firmly. Clone size is not always given. Where it is, it says once, few, many or a class for expanded clones.

d_gene	abundance	j_gene	v_gene	CDR3aa	CDR3nt
NA	NA	TRBJ2-1	TRBV5-1	CASSSDPQGNEQFF	TGCGCCAGCAGCTCGGACCCACAAGGCAATGAGCAGTTCTTC
TRBD1	few	TRBJ2-7	TRBV11-2	CASSPGTGGLVQYF	TGTGCCAGCAGCCCCGGGACAGGGGGCTTAGTGCAGTACTTC
TRBD1	NA	TRBJ2-7	TRBV5-6	CASSPDRGFYEQYF	TGTGCCAGCAGCCCGGACAGGGGCTTTTACGAGCAGTACTTC
NA	NA	TRBJ2-4	TRBV2	CASSEGPKNIQYF	TGTGCCAGCAGTGAAGGTCCTAAAAACATTCAGTACTTC
NA	many	TRBJ2-2	TRBV5-1	CASSFQGSPGELFF	TGCGCCAGCAGCTTCCAGGGGTCCCCCGGGGAGCTGTTTTTT
NA	few	TRBJ2-1	TRBV7-5	CVRNRPLAGGRNEQFF	TGTGTCAGAAACCGGCCTTTAGCGGGAGGTCGGAATGAGCAGTTCTTC
TRBD2	NA	TRBJ2-1	TRBV2	CASARGGQMGDEQFF	TGTGCCAGCGCCCGGGGGGGGCAGATGGGCGATGAGCAGTTCTTC
NA	NA	TRBJ1-2	TRBV28	CASAKGVRDGYTF	TGTGCCAGCGCAAAGGGGGTTAGGGATGGCTACACCTTC
NA	NA	TRBJ2-2	TRBV27	CASSLSQGLNTGELFF	TGTGCCAGCAGTTTATCCCAGGGGTTGAACACCGGGGAGCTGTTTTTT
TRBD1	NA	TRBJ2-2	TRBV29-1	CSVEGEQGITGELFF	TGCAGCGTTGAAGGGGAACAGGGGATAACCGGGGAGCTGTTTTTT
NA	once	TRBJ2-5	TRBV7-2	CASSLESGEETQYF	TGTGCCAGCAGCTTAGAGTCCGGAGAGGAGACCCAGTACTTC
NA	NA	TRBJ2-7	TRBV18	CASSPRVGYEQYF	TGTGCCAGCTCACCACGAGTAGGCTACGAGCAGTACTTC
TRBD2	NA	TRBJ2-3	TRBV9	CASSIGTRETDTQYF	TGTGCCAGCAGCATTGGGACTAGGGAAACAGATACGCAGTATTTT
TRBD1	NA	TRBJ2-3	TRBV7-9	CASSPRGTGWVDTQYF	TGTGCCAGCAGCCCGAGAGGGACAGGGTGGGTAGATACGCAGTATTTT
TRBD2	NA	TRBJ2-7	TRBV5-4	CASSLRTSGSSEQYF	TGTGCCAGCAGCCTCAGGACTAGCGGGAGTAGCGAGCAGTACTTC
TRBD1	NA	TRBJ2-2	TRBV7-7	CASSSTGGPNTGELFF	TGTGCCAGCAGCTCCACAGGGGGCCCGAACACCGGGGAGCTGTTTTTT
NA	NA	TRBJ2-3	TRBV19	CASSARGGAISTDTQYF	TGTGCCAGTAGTGCCCGTGGGGGCGCGATTAGCACAGATACGCAGTATTTT